The source of this T cell receptor (beta chain) is a study of CD8 T cells in ankylosing spondylitis. The CDR3 spans 17 residues. V was clipped by 3 bases and J by 4 bases; unmatched bases: 12. Looked up from germline, CDR1 is SGHRS and CDR2 is YFSETQ. This clonotype has only a few counts. MiXCR, run by TCRdb on the 5' RACE reads, gives a single entry per CDR3 protein. The repertoire holds around 300,000 distinct CDR3 sequences, 11% seen once, with around 10% in the top ten. The chain links TRBV5-1 to TRBJ2-7; the match to TRBD2 covers 11 bases. This receptor was taken from a female donor with ankylosing spondylitis or in good health (not recorded which). The sequenced sample consisted of blood, either unsorted or a sorted T cell fraction (not recorded which). This CDR3 is CASSSGLAGRSRYEQYF. CDR3 nucleotide sequence: TGCGCCAGCAGCTCAGGACTAGCGGGTCGGTCCAGATACGAGCAGTACTTC.